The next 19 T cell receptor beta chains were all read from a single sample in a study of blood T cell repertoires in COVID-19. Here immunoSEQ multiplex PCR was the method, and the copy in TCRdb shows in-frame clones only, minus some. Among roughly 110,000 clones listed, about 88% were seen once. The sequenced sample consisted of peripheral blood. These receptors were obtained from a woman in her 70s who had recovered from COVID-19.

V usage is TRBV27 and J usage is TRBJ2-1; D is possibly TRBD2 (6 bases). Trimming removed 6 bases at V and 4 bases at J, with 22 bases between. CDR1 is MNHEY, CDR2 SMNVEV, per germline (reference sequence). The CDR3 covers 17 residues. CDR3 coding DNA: TGTGCCAGCAGAGCCGAGGGACTTCTAGCTCGATACAATGAGCAGTTCTTC. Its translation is CASRAEGLLARYNEQFF.

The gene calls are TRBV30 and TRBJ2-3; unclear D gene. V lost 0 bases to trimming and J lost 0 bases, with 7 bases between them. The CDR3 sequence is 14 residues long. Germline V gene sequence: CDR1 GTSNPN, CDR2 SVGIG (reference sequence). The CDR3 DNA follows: TGTGCCTGGAGTGTTTCCGGGAGCACAGATACGCAGTATTTT. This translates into CAWSVSGSTDTQYF.

The CDR3 DNA is TGTGCCAGCAGCTACGGACAGGCCTACGAGCAGTACTTC. Its protein product is CASSYGQAYEQYF. The chain employs TRBV7-9 and TRBJ2-7, with 7 bases that match TRBD1. Losses at the gene ends were 4 bases for V and 2 bases for J; bases not matched to a gene: 2. Germline values: CDR1 SEHNR, CDR2 FQNEAQ (reference sequence). CDR3 size: 13 residues.

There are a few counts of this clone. CDR3 DNA: TGTGCCAGCAGGTGGAGGGGCATGAACACTGAAGCTTTCTTT. Translating gives CASRWRGMNTEAFF. The chain employs TRBV27 and TRBJ1-1; D is perhaps TRBD1 (5 bases). Trimming left V 6 bases short and J 0 bases short, with 11 bases between. Germline CDR1 and CDR2: MNHEY and SMNVEV (reference sequence). The CDR3 loop spans 14 amino acids.

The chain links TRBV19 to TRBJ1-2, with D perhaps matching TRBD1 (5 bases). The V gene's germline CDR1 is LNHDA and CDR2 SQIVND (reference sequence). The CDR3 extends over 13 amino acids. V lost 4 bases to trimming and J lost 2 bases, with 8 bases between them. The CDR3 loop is CASSTGLNYGYTF. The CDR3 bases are TGTGCCAGTAGTACGGGACTAAACTATGGCTACACCTTC.

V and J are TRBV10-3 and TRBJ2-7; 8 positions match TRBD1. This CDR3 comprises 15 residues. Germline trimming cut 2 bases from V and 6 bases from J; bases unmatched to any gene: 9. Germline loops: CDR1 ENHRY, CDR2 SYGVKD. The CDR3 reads CAISEIGQGALEQYF. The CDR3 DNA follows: TGTGCCATCAGTGAGATTGGCCAGGGGGCGCTCGAGCAGTACTTC.

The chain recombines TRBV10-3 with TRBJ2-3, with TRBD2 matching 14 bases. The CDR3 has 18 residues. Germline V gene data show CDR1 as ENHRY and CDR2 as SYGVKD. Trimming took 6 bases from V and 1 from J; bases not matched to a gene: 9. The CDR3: CAIRKTSGRAEGTDTQYF. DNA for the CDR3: TGTGCCATCAGAAAGACTAGCGGGAGGGCCGAAGGCACAGATACGCAGTATTTT.

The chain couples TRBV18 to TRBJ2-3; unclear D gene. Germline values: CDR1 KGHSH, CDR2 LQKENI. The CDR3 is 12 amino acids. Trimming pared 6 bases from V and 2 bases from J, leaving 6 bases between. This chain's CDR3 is CASSFLTDTQYF. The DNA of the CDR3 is TGTGCCAGCTCTTTTCTCACAGATACGCAGTATTTT.

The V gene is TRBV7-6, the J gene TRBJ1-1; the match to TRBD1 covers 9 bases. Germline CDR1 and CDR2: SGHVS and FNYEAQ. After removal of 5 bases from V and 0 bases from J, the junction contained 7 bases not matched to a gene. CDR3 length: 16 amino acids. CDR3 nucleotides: TGTGCCAGCAGCCCGAGGACAGGGGCGTTGAACACTGAAGCTTTCTTT. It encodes CASSPRTGALNTEAFF.

CDR3 DNA sequence: TGTGCCAGCAGTTTTTATGTAGCGGGGGGGACTATGGGTACGCAGTATTTT. This gives the protein CASSFYVAGGTMGTQYF. The V gene is TRBV28, the J gene TRBJ2-3, with 11 nucleotides matching TRBD2. Germline CDR1 is MDHEN and CDR2 is SYDVKM. V lost 3 bases to trimming and J lost 8 bases; unmatched junction nucleotides: 13. The CDR3 length is 17 residues.

This CDR3 reads CASSSGLAGGFGTDTQYF. In DNA, the CDR3 is TGTGCCAGCAGTTCGGGACTAGCGGGAGGCTTTGGCACAGATACGCAGTATTTT. This chain joins TRBV27 and TRBJ2-3, with 15 bases lining up with TRBD2. This CDR3 has 18 residues. Germline V gives CDR1 MNHEY, CDR2 SMNVEV (reference sequence). The junction had 6 bases not matched to a gene; V was cut back by 4 bases and J by 1 base.

The DNA of the CDR3 is TGTGCCAGCAGCTCGTCGGGGGGCGCGGTTGGCTACACCTTC. It yields the protein CASSSSGGAVGYTF. This chain joins TRBV7-9 and TRBJ1-2; tentatively, D is TRBD1 (6 bases). Looked up from germline, CDR1 is SEHNR and CDR2 is FQNEAQ (reference sequence). The length of the CDR3 is 14 residues. V was cut by 4 bases and J by 7 bases, with 16 bases left in between.

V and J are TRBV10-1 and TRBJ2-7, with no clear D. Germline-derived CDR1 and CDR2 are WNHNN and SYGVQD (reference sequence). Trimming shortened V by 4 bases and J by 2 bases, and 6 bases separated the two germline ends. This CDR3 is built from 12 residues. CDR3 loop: CASSGQTYEQYF. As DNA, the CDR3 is TGCGCCAGCAGTGGACAAACCTACGAGCAGTACTTC.

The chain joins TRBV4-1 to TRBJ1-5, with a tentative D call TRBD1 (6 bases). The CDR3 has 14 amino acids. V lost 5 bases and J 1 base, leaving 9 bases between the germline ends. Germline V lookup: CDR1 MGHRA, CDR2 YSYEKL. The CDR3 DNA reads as TGCGCCAGCAGCTTACAGGGCAGCAATCAGCCCCAGCATTTT. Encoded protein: CASSLQGSNQPQHF.

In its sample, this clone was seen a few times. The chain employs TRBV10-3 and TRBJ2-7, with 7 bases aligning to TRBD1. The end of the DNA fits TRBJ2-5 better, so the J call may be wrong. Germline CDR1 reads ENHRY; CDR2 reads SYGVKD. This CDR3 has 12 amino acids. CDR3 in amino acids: CAIRTDRETQYF. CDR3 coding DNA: TGTGCCATCAGGACGGACAGGGAGACCCAGTACTTC.

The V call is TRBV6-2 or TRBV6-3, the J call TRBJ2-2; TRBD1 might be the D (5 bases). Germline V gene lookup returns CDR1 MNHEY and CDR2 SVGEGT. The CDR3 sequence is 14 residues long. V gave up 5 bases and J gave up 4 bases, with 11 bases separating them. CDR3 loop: CASSHRLGTGELFF. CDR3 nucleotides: TGTGCCAGCAGTCACAGGTTGGGCACCGGGGAGCTGTTTTTT.

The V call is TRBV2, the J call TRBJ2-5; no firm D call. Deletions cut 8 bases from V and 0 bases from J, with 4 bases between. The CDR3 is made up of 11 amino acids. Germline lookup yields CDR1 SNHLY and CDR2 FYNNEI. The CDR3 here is CASGYQETQYF. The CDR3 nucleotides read TGTGCCAGCGGCTACCAAGAGACCCAGTACTTC.

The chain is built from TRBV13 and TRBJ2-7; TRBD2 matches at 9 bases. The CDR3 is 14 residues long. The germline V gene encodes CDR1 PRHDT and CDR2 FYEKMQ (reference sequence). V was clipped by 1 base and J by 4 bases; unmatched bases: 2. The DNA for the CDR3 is TGTGCCAGCAGCTTAGCTAGCGGGGAATACGAGCAGTACTTC. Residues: CASSLASGEYEQYF.

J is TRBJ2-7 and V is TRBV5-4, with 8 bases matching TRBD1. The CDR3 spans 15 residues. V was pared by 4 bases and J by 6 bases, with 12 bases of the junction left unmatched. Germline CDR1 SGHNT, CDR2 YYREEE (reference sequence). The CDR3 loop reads CASSPRLGTGSEQYF. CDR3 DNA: TGTGCCAGCAGCCCTCGATTGGGGACAGGCAGCGAGCAGTACTTC. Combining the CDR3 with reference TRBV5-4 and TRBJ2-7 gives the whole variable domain ETGVTQSPTHLIKTRGQQVTLRCSSQSGHNTVSWYQQALGQGPQFIFQYYREEENGRGNFPPRFSGLQFPNYSSELNVNALELDDSALYLCASSPRLGTGSEQYFGPGTRLTVT.